This T cell receptor (beta chain) was profiled in a study of somatic mutations in cytotoxic T cells in rheumatoid arthritis. The repertoire was sequenced with immunoSEQ multiplex PCR; TCRdb's copy has only in-frame clones and lacks some. The sample consists of 17,000 or so clones, roughly 85% of them appearing once. V lost 5 bases and J lost 0, with 8 bases in between. The CDR3 has 13 residues. Germline CDR1 LNHDA, CDR2 SQIVND (reference sequence). The chain combines TRBV19 with TRBJ2-7; D is uncertain. Sequenced material: CD8+ T cells sorted from blood. This sequence was found in a woman in her forties with rheumatoid arthritis. CDR3 nucleotide sequence: TGTGCCAGTAGTCCAGGATCCTCCTACGAGCAGTACTTC. Protein sequence: CASSPGSSYEQYF. The full variable domain, completed using reference TRBV19 and TRBJ2-7, is DGGITQSPKYLFRKEGQNVTLSCEQNLNHDAMYWYRQDPGQGLRLIYYSQIVNDFQKGDIAEGYSVSREKKESFPLTVTSAQKNPTAFYLCASSPGSSYEQYFGPGTRLTVT.